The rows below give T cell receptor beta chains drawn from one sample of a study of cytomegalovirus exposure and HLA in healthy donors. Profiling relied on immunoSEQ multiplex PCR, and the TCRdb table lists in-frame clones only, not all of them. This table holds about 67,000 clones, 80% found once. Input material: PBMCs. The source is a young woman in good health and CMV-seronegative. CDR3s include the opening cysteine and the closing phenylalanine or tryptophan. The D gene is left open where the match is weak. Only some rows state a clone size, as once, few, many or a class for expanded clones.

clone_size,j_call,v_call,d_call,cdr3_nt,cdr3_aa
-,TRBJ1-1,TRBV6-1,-,TGTGCCAGCATGGTCAGGGTGAACACTGAAGCTTTCTTT,CASMVRVNTEAFF
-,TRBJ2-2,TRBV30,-,TGTGCCTGGAGTGTACTTGTCGGGGAGCTGTTTTTT,CAWSVLVGELFF
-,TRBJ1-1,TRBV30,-,TGTGCCTGGAGTAGGGGGTTTAAGAACACTGAAGCTTTCTTT,CAWSRGFKNTEAFF
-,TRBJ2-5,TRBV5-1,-,TGCGCCAGCAGCTTGGATCTCGCGGGGCGGCGAGAGACCCAGTACTTC,CASSLDLAGRRETQYF
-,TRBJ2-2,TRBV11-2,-,TGTGCCAGCGGGACAACGAACACCGGGGAGCTGTTTTTT,CASGTTNTGELFF
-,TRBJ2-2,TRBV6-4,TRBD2,TGTGCCAGCAGTGACAGCGGGAGGGACACCGGGGAGCTGTTTTTT,CASSDSGRDTGELFF
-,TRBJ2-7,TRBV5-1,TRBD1,TGCGCCAGCAGCTTGAGCGCCGGGACAGGGGGCAACGAGCAGTACTTC,CASSLSAGTGGNEQYF
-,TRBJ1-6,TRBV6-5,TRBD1,TGTGCCAGCAGTTACGGGACAGGGGAATCACCCCTCCACTTT,CASSYGTGESPLHF
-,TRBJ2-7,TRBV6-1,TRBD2,TGTGCCAGCAGTGTCTATGGGACTAGCCCCTACGAGCAGTACTTC,CASSVYGTSPYEQYF
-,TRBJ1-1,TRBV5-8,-,TGTGCCAGCAGCCCCCGCCAGGGTGAGTCCATGAACACTGAAGCTTTCTTT,CASSPRQGESMNTEAFF
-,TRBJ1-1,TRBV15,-,TGTGCCACCAGCAGAGATCGGGCAGGGAAGGTTGAAGCTTTCTTT,CATSRDRAGKVEAFF
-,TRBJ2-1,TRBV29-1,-,TGCAGCGCTCACTCTAGGCCGGCAAATGAGCAGTTCTTC,CSAHSRPANEQFF
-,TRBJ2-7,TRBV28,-,TGTGCCAGCGGGGGGACGTGGGGGGAGCAGTACTTC,CASGGTWGEQYF
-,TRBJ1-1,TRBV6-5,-,TGTGCCAGCAGTTACGGGGGCGTGTTAGCTGAAGCTTTCTTT,CASSYGGVLAEAFF
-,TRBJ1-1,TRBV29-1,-,TGCAGCGTTGAAGGGCAGTTCACTGAAGCTTTCTTT,CSVEGQFTEAFF
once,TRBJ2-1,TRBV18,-,TGTGCCAGCTCACCGGTAGACAGCGCCATCTACAATGAGCAGTTCTTC,CASSPVDSAIYNEQFF
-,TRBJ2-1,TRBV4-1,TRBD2,TGCGCCAGCAGCCACCGACTAGCGGGGGCTAAATACAATGAGCAGTTCTTC,CASSHRLAGAKYNEQFF
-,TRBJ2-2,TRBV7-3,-,TGTGCCAGCAGCCCAACAGGACAGCAACACACCGGGGAGCTGTTTTTT,CASSPTGQQHTGELFF
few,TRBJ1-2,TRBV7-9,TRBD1,TGTGCCAGCAGCTTGGACAGGTCGGGTGGCTACACCTTC,CASSLDRSGGYTF
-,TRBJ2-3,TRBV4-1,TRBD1,TGCGCCAGCAGCCAAGTAGAGGGGACAGTTCCAGATACGCAGTATTTT,CASSQVEGTVPDTQYF
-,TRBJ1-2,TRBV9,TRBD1,TGTGCCAGCAGCTTCGAAGACAGGGGGACGAGTGGCTACACCTTC,CASSFEDRGTSGYTF
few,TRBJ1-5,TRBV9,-,TGTGCCAGCAGCGTAGGGGTGGGGGGGCCCCAGCATTTT,CASSVGVGGPQHF
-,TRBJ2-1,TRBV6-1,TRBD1,TGTGCCAGCAGTGGGACAGGGTTGTCCTACAATGAGCAGTTCTTC,CASSGTGLSYNEQFF
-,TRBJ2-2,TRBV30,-,TGTGCCTGGAGTGTAACTAGTACCGGGGAGCTGTTTTTT,CAWSVTSTGELFF
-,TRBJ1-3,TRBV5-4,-,TGTGCCAGCAGTAGAAACTCTGGAAACACCATATATTTT,CASSRNSGNTIYF
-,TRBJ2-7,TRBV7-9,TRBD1,TGTGCCAGCAGCTTACAAGGACAGGGGTCCTACGAGCAGTACTTC,CASSLQGQGSYEQYF
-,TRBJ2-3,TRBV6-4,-,TGTGCCAGCAGTACGACGGGTTGGGATACGCAGTATTTT,CASSTTGWDTQYF
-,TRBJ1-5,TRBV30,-,TGTGCCTGGGAGACAGGCTACAATCAGCCCCAGCATTTT,CAWETGYNQPQHF
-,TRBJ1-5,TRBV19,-,TGTGCCAGTAGTCCTCTTTGGTCGGGGGGGCTTCGAAGCAATCAGCCCCAGCATTTT,CASSPLWSGGLRSNQPQHF
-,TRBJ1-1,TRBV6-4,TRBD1,TGTGCCAGGAACCTACACAGGGGGCGGACTGAAGCTTTCTTT,CARNLHRGRTEAFF
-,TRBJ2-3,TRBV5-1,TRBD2,TGCGCCAGCAGCTTGGGTAGCGGGGGGGCCCTAGAGCAGTATTTT,CASSLGSGGALEQYF
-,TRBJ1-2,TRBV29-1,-,TGCAGCGTTGACAGCGGGGGGCTGAGGGGCTACACCTTC,CSVDSGGLRGYTF
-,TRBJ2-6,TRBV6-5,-,TGTGCCAGCAGTCCCCCAGGTACGGGGGCCAACGTCCTGACTTTC,CASSPPGTGANVLTF
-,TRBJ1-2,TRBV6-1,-,TGTGCCAGCAGTGTTACAGGGTACTCGGGGTATGGCTACACCTTC,CASSVTGYSGYGYTF
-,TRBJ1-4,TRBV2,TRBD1,TGTGCCAGCAGGTGGTCGACAGGGTGGCAGGAAAAACTGTTTTTT,CASRWSTGWQEKLFF
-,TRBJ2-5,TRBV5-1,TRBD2,TGCGCCAGCAGCTTGACTAGCGTTGGAGGAGGCCAAGAGACCCAGTACTTC,CASSLTSVGGGQETQYF
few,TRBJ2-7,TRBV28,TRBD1,TGTGCCAGCAGTTCCCTACAGGGGATCCAGTACGAGCAGTACTTC,CASSSLQGIQYEQYF
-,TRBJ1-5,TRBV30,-,TGTGCCTGGAGTCGCCGGGACAATCAGCCCCAGCATTTT,CAWSRRDNQPQHF
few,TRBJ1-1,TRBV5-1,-,TGCGCCAGCAGCAGCCTACGGGGCACTGAAGCTTTCTTT,CASSSLRGTEAFF
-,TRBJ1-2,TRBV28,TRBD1,TGTGCCAGCAGTTACTTTACAGGGGATGGCTACACCTTC,CASSYFTGDGYTF